This TCR beta chain was captured in a study of response to subunit inactivated influenza vaccine. Per the germline V gene, CDR1 is SEHNR and CDR2 is FQNEAQ (reference sequence). This CDR3 region has 15 residues. V lost 5 bases and J lost 4; bases outside the gene matches: 7. As concerns this clonotype: Its antigen is as yet unknown.

TCRdb ran MiXCR on the RT-PCR reads and lists one entry per CDR3 protein. Of hundreds of thousands of distinct CDR3 sequences listed, less than 10% are singletons. Points from the study as a whole: The authors put forward the suggestion that each seasonal influenza vaccination may bring in only a limited number of new T cells.

This specimen was PBMCs from blood, taken less than 30 months after vaccination. This receptor was obtained from a man between 50 and 75 years old who received an inactivated influenza vaccine. The chain is built from TRBV7-9 and TRBJ2-3; 9 bases are shared with TRBD1. CDR3 in amino acids: CASSTQGARADTQYF. CDR3 nucleotides: TGTGCCAGCAGCACACAGGGGGCTCGCGCAGATACGCAGTATTTT. The complete variable domain, with remaining parts taken from reference TRBV7-9 and TRBJ2-3, reads DTGVSQNPRHKITKRGQNVTFRCDPISEHNRLYWYRQTLGQGPEFLTYFQNEAQLEKSRLLSDRFSAERPKGSFSTLEIQRTEQGDSAMYLCASSTQGARADTQYFGPGTRLTVL.